This passage covers 14 T cell receptor beta chains from one sample sequenced in a study of blood T cell repertoires in COVID-19. Profiled with immunoSEQ multiplex PCR; TCRdb holds only in-frame clones, not every one. The sample includes around 58,000 clones, approximately 92% of them seen just once. Input material: peripheral blood. The source of these receptors is a human donor with active COVID-19. The donor label of this sample is uncertain.

The chain uses TRBV27 and TRBJ2-2; 9 bases align to TRBD1. Germline V gene lookup returns CDR1 MNHEY and CDR2 SMNVEV (reference sequence). The CDR3 contains 14 residues. Trimming removed 10 bases from V and 2 bases from J; junction bases left unmatched: 5. CDR3 sequence reads: CATGTGLNTGELFF. The CDR3 DNA is TGTGCCACCGGGACAGGGCTAAACACCGGGGAGCTGTTTTTT.

This clone was recorded once. The chain uses TRBV7-3 and TRBJ2-1; the D gene is possibly TRBD1 (7 bases). Between the trimmed V and J ends, which lost 3 bases and 6 bases, there was a span of 15 bases. The CDR3 extends over 15 amino acids. Germline V lookup: CDR1 SGHTA, CDR2 FQGTGA. The CDR3 is CASSFAGQQSNEQFF. The CDR3 bases are TGTGCCAGCAGCTTTGCGGGACAGCAATCCAATGAGCAGTTCTTC.

The chain combines TRBV5-4 with TRBJ2-3, with 10 bases fitting TRBD1. Germline CDR1 SGHNT, CDR2 YYREEE (reference sequence). Germline trimming cut 3 bases from V and 3 bases from J; bases unmatched to any gene: 1. The CDR3 runs 14 residues. In DNA form, the CDR3 reads TGTGCCAGCAGCTCGGGACAGGGGACAGATACGCAGTATTTT. Amino acid sequence: CASSSGQGTDTQYF.

This chain joins TRBV11-3 and TRBJ2-1; 7 bases fit TRBD1. The CDR3 runs 15 residues. In germline, CDR1 is SGHNT, CDR2 YENEEA. Germline trimming cut 4 bases from V and 2 bases from J; bases unmatched to any gene: 5. Written as DNA, the CDR3 is TGTGCCAGCAGCTCACAGGGGTACCCCTACAATGAGCAGTTCTTC. It translates to CASSSQGYPYNEQFF. Variable domain in full (rest from reference TRBV11-3 and TRBJ2-1): EAGVVQSPRYKIIEKKQPVAFWCNPISGHNTLYWYLQNLGQGPELLIRYENEEAVDDSQLPKDRFSAERLKGVDSTLKIQPAELGDSAVYLCASSSQGYPYNEQFFGPGTRLTVL.

The chain combines TRBV9 with TRBJ1-3; D is uncertain. The V gene lost 0 bases and the J gene lost 3 bases, with 13 bases spanning the gap. Germline assignment: CDR1 SGDLS and CDR2 YYNGEE. This CDR3 region has 16 residues. CDR3 sequence: CASSVGRLRGGNTIYF. The CDR3 bases are TGTGCCAGCAGCGTAGGCAGACTACGAGGTGGAAACACCATATATTTT.

This clone was found a few times. This chain links TRBV27 with TRBJ1-5; the match to TRBD1 covers 7 bases. V shed 5 bases, J shed 2 bases, and the junction held 3 bases outside the gene matches. Germline loops: CDR1 MNHEY, CDR2 SMNVEV (reference sequence). This CDR3 spans 14 amino acids. CDR3 protein: CASSAGTGNQPQHF. The DNA for the CDR3 is TGTGCCAGCAGTGCCGGGACAGGCAATCAGCCCCAGCATTTT.

V is TRBV9 and J is TRBJ2-3; TRBD2 aligns across 7 bases. The V gene end was trimmed by 3 bases and the J gene end by 6 bases; junction bases not matched to a gene: 10. Germline values: CDR1 SGDLS, CDR2 YYNGEE. The CDR3 consists of 15 residues. In nucleotides, the CDR3 is TGTGCCAGCAGCGCTAGCGGCTCTCTTACGGATACGCAGTATTTT. Translated, it gives CASSASGSLTDTQYF.

This chain uses TRBV3-1 (or the pseudogene TRBV3-2) with TRBJ1-5, with 7 positions matching TRBD1. Germline lookup yields CDR1 LGHDT and CDR2 YNNKEL (reference sequence). J lost 3 bases, V lost 3 bases, and 2 bases had no gene match. CDR3 length: 14 amino acids. This CDR3 reads CASSQGQHNQPQHF. The CDR3 bases are TGTGCCAGCAGCCAGGGACAGCACAATCAGCCCCAGCATTTT.

The chain joins TRBV3-1 (or the pseudogene TRBV3-2) to TRBJ1-4, with 8 bases lining up with TRBD1. V shed 3 bases and J 4 bases; nucleotides not matched to a gene: 16. The germline V gene has CDR1 LGHDT and CDR2 YNNKEL (reference sequence). The CDR3 totals 19 residues. CDR3 sequence reads: CASSQRTGTGGRSNEKLFF. CDR3 DNA: TGTGCCAGCAGCCAGAGGACCGGGACAGGCGGTAGAAGTAATGAAAAACTGTTTTTT.

This chain uses TRBV2 with TRBJ2-1; TRBD2 matches at 8 bases. V dropped 4 bases and J dropped 4; count of bases not matched to a gene: 3. The CDR3 has 14 residues. Looked up from germline, CDR1 is SNHLY and CDR2 is FYNNEI. CDR3: CASSALAGYNEQFF. The CDR3, as DNA: TGTGCCAGCAGTGCGCTAGCGGGTTACAATGAGCAGTTCTTC.

This chain connects TRBV4-2 to TRBJ1-2; no clear D. V was shortened by 0 bases and J by 4 bases, with 9 bases between the two germline ends. Germline loops: CDR1 LGHNA, CDR2 YNFKEQ. The CDR3 sequence is 14 residues long. In DNA, the CDR3 is TGTGCCAGCAGCCAAGATTCGGGATTCTATGGCTACACCTTC. This translates into CASSQDSGFYGYTF.

The chain couples TRBV5-6 to TRBJ2-2, with TRBD2 matching 7 bases. V lost 4 bases, J lost 3 bases, and 6 bases stayed unmatched. The germline CDR1 and CDR2 sequences are SGHDT and YYEEEE. CDR3 size: 15 residues. CDR3 in amino acids: CASSPGGGDTGELFF. The CDR3 region has the DNA TGTGCCAGCAGCCCGGGCGGGGGTGACACCGGGGAGCTGTTTTTT.

The chain employs TRBV7-9 and TRBJ1-4; D is ambiguous. The germline gives CDR1 SEHNR, CDR2 FQNEAQ (reference sequence). V gave up 5 bases and J gave up 9 bases, with 19 bases separating them. The CDR3 spans 15 residues. The DNA of the CDR3 is TGTGCCAGCAGCGACCCAAGAGGCCCGGTGAAAAAACTGTTTTTT. It yields the protein CASSDPRGPVKKLFF.

The chain recombines TRBV27 with TRBJ1-5, with a weak D call TRBD1 (6 bases). Germline V gene data show CDR1 as MNHEY and CDR2 as SMNVEV (reference sequence). CDR3 size: 12 residues. Trimming removed 5 bases from V and 7 bases from J, with 9 bases in between. CDR3 residues: CASSTGLQPQHF. CDR3 nucleotides: TGTGCCAGCAGTACAGGGCTGCAGCCCCAGCATTTT.